This passage covers 15 T cell receptor beta chains from one sample sequenced in a study of technical replicates of blood from a few donors. Repertoires were generated with immunoSEQ multiplex PCR, while TCRdb's copy carries only in-frame clones and drops some. The data show approximately 75,000 clones, 80% to 95% seen once. Sequences were obtained from T cells isolated from PBMCs. The source is a human donor in good health.

The CDR3, as DNA: TGTGCCTGGAGTACAGGGTTAAAGCCCCAGCATTTT. It is translated as CAWSTGLKPQHF. The rearrangement uses TRBV30 and TRBJ1-5; TRBD1 might be the D (6 bases). The CDR3 runs to 12 residues. V was pared by 2 bases and J by 8 bases, with 10 bases between. Germline V CDR1 and CDR2: GTSNPN, SVGIG (reference sequence).

The chain joins TRBV4-3 to TRBJ2-7; 9 nucleotides match TRBD2. Germline V lookup: CDR1 LGHNA, CDR2 YSLEER. Unmatched junction bases numbered 4, after V lost 1 base and J lost 0 bases. The CDR3 is made up of 16 amino acids. CDR3 sequence: CASSQASGVSSYEQYF. The CDR3 region has the DNA TGCGCCAGCAGCCAAGCTAGCGGGGTAAGCTCCTACGAGCAGTACTTC.

V is TRBV19 and J is TRBJ2-7; a weak D match, TRBD1 (6 bases). Per the germline V gene, CDR1 is LNHDA and CDR2 is SQIVND (reference sequence). CDR3 length: 15 amino acids. The V end lost 3 bases, the J end lost 2 bases, and 14 bases lay between the germline ends. The CDR3: CASSMTIWDTYEQYF. CDR3 sequence (DNA): TGTGCCAGTAGTATGACAATTTGGGACACCTACGAGCAGTACTTC.

The chain couples TRBV18 to TRBJ2-1; 9 bases align to TRBD2. Germline trimming cut 0 bases from V and 7 bases from J; bases unmatched to any gene: 4. The germline gives CDR1 KGHSH, CDR2 LQKENI. This CDR3 is 15 amino acids long. The CDR3 region is CASSPPLAGWNEQFF. The CDR3 DNA sequence: TGTGCCAGCTCACCACCACTAGCGGGTTGGAATGAGCAGTTCTTC.

This sequence joins TRBV6-5 and TRBJ1-1; no firm D call. V was shortened by 7 bases and J by 6 bases, with 12 bases between the two germline ends. The CDR3 is 12 residues long. The germline V gene encodes CDR1 MNHEY and CDR2 SVGAGI. In DNA, the CDR3 is TGTGCCAGCATAGACACCTCTTCTGAAGCTTTCTTT. Amino acids: CASIDTSSEAFF.

V gene TRBV6-5 combines with J gene TRBJ2-5, with TRBD2 as a possible D gene (5 bases). Looked up from germline, CDR1 is MNHEY and CDR2 is SVGAGI. The length of the CDR3 is 16 residues. The V end was cut by 0 bases, the J end by 1 base, with 12 bases between. CDR3 sequence: CASSYSPSIVQETQYF. CDR3 nucleotide sequence: TGTGCCAGCAGTTACTCTCCTAGCATAGTCCAAGAGACCCAGTACTTC.

V is TRBV7-6 and J is TRBJ2-7, with D possibly being TRBD1 (6 bases). Per the germline V gene, CDR1 is SGHVS and CDR2 is FNYEAQ. The CDR3 has 13 amino acids. V lost 5 bases and J lost 6, with 14 bases in between. CDR3 region: CASSHPTGREQYF. CDR3 DNA sequence: TGTGCCAGCAGCCATCCAACAGGGCGCGAGCAGTACTTC. The full variable domain, in which reference TRBV7-6 and TRBJ2-7 provide the parts outside the CDR3, is GAGVSQSPRYKVTKRGQDVALRCDPISGHVSLYWYRQALGQGPEFLTYFNYEAQQDKSGLPNDRFSAERPEGSISTLTIQRTEQRDSAMYRCASSHPTGREQYFGPGTRLTVT.

The chain carries TRBV10-3 and TRBJ1-1; D might be TRBD1 (6 bases). V was shortened by 8 bases and J by 6 bases, with 10 bases between the two germline ends. This CDR3 has 11 amino acids. Looked up from germline, CDR1 is ENHRY and CDR2 is SYGVKD. CDR3 region: CAIGGAAEAFF. CDR3 coding DNA: TGTGCCATCGGGGGCGCAGCTGAAGCTTTCTTT.

The chain has TRBV28 and TRBJ2-7, with D unresolved. The CDR3 consists of 13 residues. The V and J ends lost 8 bases and 3 bases respectively, with 14 bases between them. Germline loops: CDR1 MDHEN, CDR2 SYDVKM. The CDR3 DNA reads as TGTGCCAGCGCGGCGGAGAGCTACTACGAGCAGTACTTC. Protein: CASAAESYYEQYF.

The gene calls are TRBV6-5 and TRBJ2-7; D may be TRBD1 (5 bases). Germline V gene lookup returns CDR1 MNHEY and CDR2 SVGAGI. This CDR3 has 13 amino acids. V was shortened by 6 bases and J by 6 bases, with 15 bases between the two germline ends. CDR3 in amino acids: CASRRQTWAEQYF. As DNA, the CDR3 is TGTGCCAGCAGGAGACAGACATGGGCCGAGCAGTACTTC.

V and J are TRBV2 and TRBJ2-7; possibly TRBD2 for D (5 bases). CDR1 is SNHLY, CDR2 FYNNEI, per germline. V gave up 11 bases and J gave up 1 base, with 15 bases separating them. The CDR3 totals 13 residues. CDR3 in DNA: TGTGCCGGCCGTAGAGGGCAGTCCTACGAGCAGTACTTC. This encodes CAGRRGQSYEQYF.

J is TRBJ1-5 and V is TRBV6-4, with 9 nucleotides matching TRBD1. Germline CDR1 reads MRHNA; CDR2 reads SNTAGT. After removal of 4 bases from V and 6 bases from J, the junction contained 7 bases not matched to a gene. The CDR3 sequence is 15 residues long. The CDR3 coding sequence is TGTGCCAGCAGTGGTAGACAGGGGGTGGGTCAGCCCCAGCATTTT. Protein: CASSGRQGVGQPQHF.

This sequence joins TRBV5-1 and TRBJ2-5; no clear D gene. Per germline, CDR1 SGHRS and CDR2 YFSETQ. The CDR3 extends over 14 amino acids. V was shortened by 5 bases and J by 5 bases, with 16 bases between the two germline ends. CDR3 loop: CASSPDSPAETQYF. The CDR3 DNA is TGCGCCAGCAGTCCAGACTCTCCAGCCGAGACCCAGTACTTC.

This chain uses TRBV11-3 with TRBJ2-3; a weak D match, TRBD2 (6 bases). CDR1 is SGHNT and CDR2 is YENEEA in the germline V gene. The CDR3 covers 15 residues. Trimming took 5 bases from V and 3 from J, leaving 15 bases between them. The CDR3 nucleotides read TGTGCCAGCAGCGGTAGCGGAGTTCGGACAGATACGCAGTATTTT. Its translation is CASSGSGVRTDTQYF.

The V and J genes are TRBV5-4 and TRBJ2-7, with 8 bases matching TRBD1. J lost 5 bases, V lost 0 bases, and 1 base had no gene match. Germline V gene data show CDR1 as SGHNT and CDR2 as YYREEE (reference sequence). CDR3 length: 13 amino acids. The CDR3 protein is CASSLAGGNEQYF. CDR3 bases: TGTGCCAGCAGCTTGGCAGGGGGCAACGAGCAGTACTTC. The whole variable domain, filled in from reference TRBV5-4 and TRBJ2-7, reads ETGVTQSPTHLIKTRGQQVTLRCSSQSGHNTVSWYQQALGQGPQFIFQYYREEENGRGNFPPRFSGLQFPNYSSELNVNALELDDSALYLCASSLAGGNEQYFGPGTRLTVT.